Below are 13 T cell receptor beta chains sequenced from a single sample in a study of blood T cell repertoires in COVID-19 (dated by TCRdb to 2018 to 2021). The library was made by the immunoSEQ multiplex PCR assay. The table comes from immuneACCESS by way of TCRdb, which keeps in-frame sequences with V and J called. Part of the clones is missing from these tables; in studies checked, under half for an unresolved V gene and the rest for unknown reasons. The sample includes some 40,000 clones, with around 85% observed a single time. The top ten constitute 25% to 35% of the sample. Source material: peripheral blood. The receptors were gathered from an elderly woman with acute or convalescent COVID-19.

The V gene is TRBV28, the J gene TRBJ1-2, with D unresolved. Trimming stripped 8 bases from V and 5 bases from J, with 12 bases between. The CDR3 sequence is 12 residues long. CDR1 is MDHEN and CDR2 is SYDVKM in the germline V gene. The CDR3 sequence is CASFWGVYGYTF. The CDR3 DNA follows: TGTGCCAGCTTTTGGGGAGTGTATGGCTACACCTTC.

The V gene is TRBV3-1 (or the pseudogene TRBV3-2), the J gene TRBJ1-2; 7 bases are a match to TRBD1. The CDR3 covers 13 residues. Trimming cost V 4 bases and J 10 bases; bases outside gene matches: 9. CDR1 is LGHDT and CDR2 is YNNKEL in the germline V gene (reference sequence). In DNA form, the CDR3 reads TGTGCCAGCAGCCCAGACAGGGAATATCCCTACACCTTC. Translated: CASSPDREYPYTF.

The V call is TRBV30, the J call TRBJ1-4; D uncertain. Looked up from germline, CDR1 is GTSNPN and CDR2 is SVGIG (reference sequence). Trimming took 5 bases from V and 8 from J, leaving 21 bases between them. The CDR3 covers 15 residues. CDR3 loop: CAWGEPEKYGEKLFF. Here the CDR3 DNA reads TGTGCCTGGGGGGAGCCAGAGAAATACGGCGAAAAACTGTTTTTT.

The chain couples TRBV28 to TRBJ1-2; tentative D call: TRBD1 (5 bases). This CDR3 region has 13 residues. CDR1 and CDR2 from the germline V gene are MDHEN and SYDVKM. V lost 6 bases, J lost 5 bases, and 13 bases lay in between. Here the CDR3 reads CASSREVGYGYTF. The CDR3 nucleotides are TGTGCCAGCAGCAGGGAAGTCGGGTATGGCTACACCTTC.

V gene TRBV4-1 combines with J gene TRBJ1-1, with 10 bases lining up with TRBD1. V lost 4 bases, J lost 3 bases, and 5 bases stayed unmatched. Germline loops: CDR1 MGHRA, CDR2 YSYEKL. This CDR3 is 15 amino acids long. The CDR3 DNA follows: TGCGCCAGCAGCCCATTCGGACAGGGGGACACTGAAGCTTTCTTT. Protein product: CASSPFGQGDTEAFF.

The chain combines TRBV6-4 with TRBJ2-7, with D unresolved. Germline CDR1 and CDR2: MRHNA and SNTAGT. This CDR3 has 13 residues. V shed 2 bases and J shed 5 bases, with 10 bases lying between them. The CDR3 here is CASSDEHGHEQYF. The DNA for the CDR3 is TGTGCCAGCAGTGACGAGCATGGTCACGAGCAGTACTTC.

The chain is built from TRBV11-2 and TRBJ2-5, with D possibly TRBD1 on 6 matching bases. The V and J ends lost 3 bases and 5 bases respectively, with 13 bases between them. Germline V CDR1 and CDR2: SGHAT, FQNNGV. The CDR3 has 14 amino acids. Here the CDR3 reads CASSLVWGPETQYF. CDR3 nucleotides: TGTGCCAGCAGCTTGGTGTGGGGGCCCGAGACCCAGTACTTC.

This chain connects TRBV3-1 (or the pseudogene TRBV3-2) to TRBJ2-3; D might be TRBD2 (6 bases). CDR1 and CDR2 (germline): LGHDT, YNNKEL (reference sequence). The CDR3 has 18 amino acids. Trimming stripped 0 bases from V and 2 bases from J, with 18 bases between. The CDR3 DNA reads TGTGCCAGCAGCCAAGAGCCCCCCCTAGCGAGAACCACAGATACGCAGTATTTT. Protein: CASSQEPPLARTTDTQYF.

The chain couples TRBV5-6 to TRBJ2-5; D remains unclear. The V and J ends lost 3 bases and 4 bases respectively, with 4 bases between them. The CDR3 runs to 11 residues. Germline loops: CDR1 SGHDT, CDR2 YYEEEE. The CDR3 sequence is CASSSLETQYF. The CDR3, as DNA: TGTGCCAGCAGCTCCCTAGAGACCCAGTACTTC.

This clone has just a few counts. CDR3 DNA: TGTGCCAGTAGTGATGTTTCGGCAGGGCAATTGACCTACACCTTC. Translation: CASSDVSAGQLTYTF. The V gene is TRBV19, the J gene TRBJ1-2; D may be TRBD1 (5 bases). V lost 5 bases, J lost 10 bases, and 23 bases lay in between. This CDR3 is 15 amino acids long. Looked up from germline, CDR1 is LNHDA and CDR2 is SQIVND (reference sequence).

The rearrangement joins TRBV27 to TRBJ2-1; the match to TRBD2 covers 8 bases. The germline gives CDR1 MNHEY, CDR2 SMNVEV (reference sequence). The CDR3 contains 15 residues. The J segment lost 4 bases and the V segment lost 4 bases, leaving 6 bases of the junction unmatched. This CDR3 is CASSYASGYYNEQFF. CDR3 nucleotide sequence: TGTGCCAGCAGTTACGCTAGCGGGTATTACAATGAGCAGTTCTTC.

V usage is TRBV6-6 and J usage is TRBJ1-2; 9 bases map to TRBD1. V trimming: 4 bases; J trimming: 4 bases; junction bases outside the gene matches: 7. Germline V gene data show CDR1 as MNHNY and CDR2 as SVGAGI (reference sequence). This CDR3 contains 15 residues. CDR3 protein: CASSSPGQGAYGYTF. The CDR3 DNA follows: TGTGCCAGCAGTTCCCCGGGACAGGGCGCCTATGGCTACACCTTC.

The DNA for the CDR3 is TGCGCCAGCAGCAGCGGGAGAGGAGCAGATACGCAGTATTTT. Translated: CASSSGRGADTQYF. The J gene is TRBJ2-3, the V gene TRBV5-1; 8 bases fit TRBD2. V shed 4 bases and J 4 bases; nucleotides not matched to a gene: 5. Germline loops: CDR1 SGHRS, CDR2 YFSETQ. This CDR3 is 14 amino acids long.